This T cell receptor beta chain was captured in a study of cytomegalovirus exposure and HLA in healthy donors. The wider study: Findings of an earlier analysis included around 120 million unique TCR beta sequences from 190 million or so T cells.

The CDR3 has 16 amino acids. Trimming took 4 bases from V and 2 from J, leaving 15 bases between them. Germline-derived CDR1 and CDR2 are MNHEY and SVGAGI. Researchers ran the PCR with 60 Vbeta and 13 Jbeta primers. Profiled with immunoSEQ multiplex PCR; TCRdb holds only in-frame clones, not every one. The sample lists over 85,000 clones, around 85% seen once, with around 5.9% in the top ten. This sequence was found in a man in his thirties or forties in good health and CMV-seropositive. The gene calls are TRBV6-5 and TRBJ2-1, with TRBD1 as a possible D gene (5 bases). The sequenced sample was PBMCs. CDR3 in amino acids: CASSWTPLATYNEQFF. The CDR3 DNA follows: TGTGCCAGCAGTTGGACACCCTTAGCCACCTACAATGAGCAGTTCTTC.